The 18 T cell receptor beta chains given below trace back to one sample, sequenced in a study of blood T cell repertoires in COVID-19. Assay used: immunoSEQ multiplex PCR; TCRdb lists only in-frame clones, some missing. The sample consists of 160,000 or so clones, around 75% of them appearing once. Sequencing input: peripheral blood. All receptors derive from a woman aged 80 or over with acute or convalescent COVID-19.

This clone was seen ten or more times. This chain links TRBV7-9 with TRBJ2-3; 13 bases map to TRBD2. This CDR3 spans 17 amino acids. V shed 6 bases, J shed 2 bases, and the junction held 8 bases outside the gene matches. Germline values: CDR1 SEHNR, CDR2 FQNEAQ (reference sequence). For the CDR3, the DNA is TGTGCCAGCAGATGGGGACTAGCGGGACGCCCCACAGATACGCAGTATTTT. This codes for CASRWGLAGRPTDTQYF.

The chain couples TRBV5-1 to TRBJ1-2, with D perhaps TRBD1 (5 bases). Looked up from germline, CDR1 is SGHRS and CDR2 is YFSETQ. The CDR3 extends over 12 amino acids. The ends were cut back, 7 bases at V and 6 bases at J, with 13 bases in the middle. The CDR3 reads CASWGQGDGYTF. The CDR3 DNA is TGCGCCAGCTGGGGCCAGGGCGATGGCTACACCTTC.

As DNA, the CDR3 is TGCAGCGTTGGTCAGGGGCTCTCTGGGGCCAACGTCCTGACTTTC. It yields the protein CSVGQGLSGANVLTF. The chain uses TRBV29-1 and TRBJ2-6; possible D gene TRBD1, 6 bases. The CDR3 is 15 residues long. V was pared by 4 bases and J by 0 bases, with 10 bases between. Germline values: CDR1 SQVTM, CDR2 ANQGSEA. Complete variable domain (other parts from reference TRBV29-1 and TRBJ2-6): SAVISQKPSRDICQRGTSLTIQCQVDSQVTMMFWYRQQPGQSLTLIATANQGSEATYESGFVIDKFPISRPNLTFSTLTVSNMSPEDSSIYLCSVGQGLSGANVLTFGAGSRLTVL.

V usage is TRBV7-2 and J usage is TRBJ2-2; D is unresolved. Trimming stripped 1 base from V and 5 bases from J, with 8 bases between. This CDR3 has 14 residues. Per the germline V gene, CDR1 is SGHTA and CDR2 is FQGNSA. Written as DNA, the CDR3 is TGTGCCAGCAGCTTAGGTTCTAGAACCGGGGAGCTGTTTTTT. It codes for CASSLGSRTGELFF. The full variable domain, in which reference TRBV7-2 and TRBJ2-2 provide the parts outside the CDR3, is GAGVSQSPSNKVTEKGKDVELRCDPISGHTALYWYRQSLGQGLEFLIYFQGNSAPDKSGLPSDRFSAERTGGSVSTLTIQRTQQEDSAVYLCASSLGSRTGELFFGEGSRLTVL.

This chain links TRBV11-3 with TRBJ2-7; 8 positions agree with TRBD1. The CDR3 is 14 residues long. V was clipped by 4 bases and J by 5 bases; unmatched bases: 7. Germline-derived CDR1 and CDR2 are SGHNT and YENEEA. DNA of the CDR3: TGTGCCAGCAGCTCCCGGACAGGGAACCACGAGCAGTACTTC. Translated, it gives CASSSRTGNHEQYF.

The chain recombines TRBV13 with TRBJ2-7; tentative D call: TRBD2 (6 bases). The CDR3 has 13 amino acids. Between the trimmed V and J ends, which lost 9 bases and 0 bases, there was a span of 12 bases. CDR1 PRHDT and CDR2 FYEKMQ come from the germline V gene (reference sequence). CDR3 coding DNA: TGTGCCAGTTCCCGGGGGATCTCCTACGAGCAGTACTTC. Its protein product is CASSRGISYEQYF. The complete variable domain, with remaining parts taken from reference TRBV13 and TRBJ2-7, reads AAGVIQSPRHLIKEKRETATLKCYPIPRHDTVYWYQQGPGQDPQFLISFYEKMQSDKGSIPDRFSAQQFSDYHSELNMSSLELGDSALYFCASSRGISYEQYFGPGTRLTVT.

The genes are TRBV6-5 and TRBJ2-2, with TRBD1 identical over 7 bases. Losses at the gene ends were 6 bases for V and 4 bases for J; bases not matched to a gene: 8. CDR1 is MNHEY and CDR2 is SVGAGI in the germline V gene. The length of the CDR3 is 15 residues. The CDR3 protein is CASSPTGLSTGELFF. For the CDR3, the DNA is TGTGCCAGCAGCCCGACAGGGTTAAGCACCGGGGAGCTGTTTTTT.

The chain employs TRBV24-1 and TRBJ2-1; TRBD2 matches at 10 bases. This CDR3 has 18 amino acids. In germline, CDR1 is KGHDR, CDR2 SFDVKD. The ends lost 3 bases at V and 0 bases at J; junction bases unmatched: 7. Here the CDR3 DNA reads TGTGCCACCAGTGATCCGGCCTCTAGCGGGAGCTCCTACAATGAGCAGTTCTTC. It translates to CATSDPASSGSSYNEQFF.

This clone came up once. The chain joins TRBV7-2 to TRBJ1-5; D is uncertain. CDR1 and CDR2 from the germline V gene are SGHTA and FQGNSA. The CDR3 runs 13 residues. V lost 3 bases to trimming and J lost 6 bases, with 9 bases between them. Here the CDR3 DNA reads TGTGCCAGCAGCTTGAATTTGCGTCAGCCCCAGCATTTT. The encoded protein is CASSLNLRQPQHF.

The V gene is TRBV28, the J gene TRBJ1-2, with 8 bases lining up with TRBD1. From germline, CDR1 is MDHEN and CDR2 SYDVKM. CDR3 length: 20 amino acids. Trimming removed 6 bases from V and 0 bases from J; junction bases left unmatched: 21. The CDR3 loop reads CASRPQGGSSRQSSNYGYTF. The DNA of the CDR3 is TGTGCCAGCAGGCCACAGGGGGGCTCGAGCCGCCAGTCTTCTAACTATGGCTACACCTTC.

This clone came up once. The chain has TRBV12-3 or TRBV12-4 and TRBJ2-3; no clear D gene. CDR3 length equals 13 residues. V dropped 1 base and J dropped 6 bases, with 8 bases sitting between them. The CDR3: CASSLVGMDTQYF. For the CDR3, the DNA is TGTGCCAGCAGTTTAGTGGGCATGGATACGCAGTATTTT.

The CDR3 nucleotides are TGTGCCTGGAGTGGAGGTGATACGCAGTATTTT. Its translation is CAWSGGDTQYF. The chain joins TRBV30 to TRBJ2-3, with no clear D. The germline V gene encodes CDR1 GTSNPN and CDR2 SVGIG (reference sequence). CDR3 length equals 11 residues. Trimming took 1 base from V and 6 from J, leaving 5 bases between them.

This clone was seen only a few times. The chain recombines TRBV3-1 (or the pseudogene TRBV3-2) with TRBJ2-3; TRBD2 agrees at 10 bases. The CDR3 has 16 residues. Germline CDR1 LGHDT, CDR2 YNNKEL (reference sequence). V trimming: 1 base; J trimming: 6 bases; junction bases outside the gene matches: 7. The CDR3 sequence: CASSQGLSGGEDTQYF. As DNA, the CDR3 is TGTGCCAGCAGCCAAGGTCTCAGCGGGGGGGAGGATACGCAGTATTTT.

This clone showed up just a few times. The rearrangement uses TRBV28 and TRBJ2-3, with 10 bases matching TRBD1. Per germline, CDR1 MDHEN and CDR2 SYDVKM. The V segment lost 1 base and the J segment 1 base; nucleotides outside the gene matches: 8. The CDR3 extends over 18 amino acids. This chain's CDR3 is CASSLSTFGTGGTDTQYF. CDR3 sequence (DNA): TGTGCCAGCAGTTTATCGACTTTCGGGACAGGGGGCACAGATACGCAGTATTTT.

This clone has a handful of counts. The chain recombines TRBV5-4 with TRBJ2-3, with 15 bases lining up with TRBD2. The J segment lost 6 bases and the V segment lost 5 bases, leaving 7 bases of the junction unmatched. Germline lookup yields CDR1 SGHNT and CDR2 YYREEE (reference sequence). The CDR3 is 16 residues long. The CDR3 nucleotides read TGTGCCAGCAGAACATCAGGACTAGCGGGAGGGGATACGCAGTATTTT. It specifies CASRTSGLAGGDTQYF.

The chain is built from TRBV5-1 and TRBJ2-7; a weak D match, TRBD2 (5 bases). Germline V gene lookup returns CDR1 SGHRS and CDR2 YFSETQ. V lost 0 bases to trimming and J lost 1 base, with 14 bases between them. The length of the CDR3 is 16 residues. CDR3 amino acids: CASSLGDGLSSYEQYF. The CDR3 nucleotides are TGCGCCAGCAGCTTGGGCGACGGACTCAGTTCCTACGAGCAGTACTTC. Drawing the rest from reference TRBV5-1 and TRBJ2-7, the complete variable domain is KAGVTQTPRYLIKTRGQQVTLSCSPISGHRSVSWYQQTPGQGLQFLFEYFSETQRNKGNFPGRFSGRQFSNSRSEMNVSTLELGDSALYLCASSLGDGLSSYEQYFGPGTRLTVT.

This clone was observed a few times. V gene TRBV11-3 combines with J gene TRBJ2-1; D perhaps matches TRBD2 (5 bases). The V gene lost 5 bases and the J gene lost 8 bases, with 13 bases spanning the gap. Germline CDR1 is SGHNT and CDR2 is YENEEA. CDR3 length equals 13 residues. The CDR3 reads CASSPGLFDEQFF. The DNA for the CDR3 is TGTGCCAGCAGCCCCGGACTGTTCGATGAGCAGTTCTTC.

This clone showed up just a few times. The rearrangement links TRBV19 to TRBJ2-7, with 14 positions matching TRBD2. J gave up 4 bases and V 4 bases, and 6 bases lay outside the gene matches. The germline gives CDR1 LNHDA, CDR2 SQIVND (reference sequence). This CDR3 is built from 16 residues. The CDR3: CASSRGLAGATYEQYF. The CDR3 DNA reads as TGTGCCAGTAGTAGGGGACTAGCGGGAGCTACGTACGAGCAGTACTTC.